The 28 T cell receptor beta chains below were found in one sample sequenced in a study of shared clonotypes between healthy human individuals. It was CD45RO-negative cells, positively selected for CCR7, that made up naive CD8 cells, with terminally differentiated effector memory CD45RA+ cells excluded. Using immunoSEQ multiplex PCR, the repertoire was profiled, and TCRdb retains in-frame clones only, with some absent. This table holds 600,000 or so clones, 95% found once. Input material: naive CD8+ T cells sorted from blood. Receptors originate from a woman under 40 in good health.

About this clone: Other DNA sequences of this sample code for an identical CDR3. The rearrangement uses TRBV28 and TRBJ2-7, with D uncertain. V was clipped by 2 bases and J by 0 bases, with 5 bases between them. The CDR3 is made up of 13 amino acids. Germline assignment: CDR1 MDHEN and CDR2 SYDVKM. The CDR3 region has the DNA TGTGCCAGCAGTTTAGGGTCCTCCTACGAGCAGTACTTC. This gives the protein CASSLGSSYEQYF.

Turning to this clone: The same CDR3 also results from other DNA sequences found in this sample. This rearrangement joins TRBV9 to TRBJ1-1; D is uncertain. Germline V gene lookup returns CDR1 SGDLS and CDR2 YYNGEE. The CDR3 contains 13 residues. Trimming stripped 2 bases from V and 1 base from J, with 6 bases between. CDR3 in amino acids: CASSVDGNTEAFF. The CDR3 DNA is TGTGCCAGCAGCGTTGACGGGAACACTGAAGCTTTCTTT.

This sequence joins TRBV7-9 and TRBJ2-3; D gene uncertain. Trimming removed 3 bases at V and 3 bases at J, with 7 bases between. The germline V gene encodes CDR1 SEHNR and CDR2 FQNEAQ (reference sequence). This CDR3 contains 13 residues. The CDR3 here is CASSFKRTDTQYF. As DNA, the CDR3 is TGTGCCAGCAGCTTTAAGCGAACAGATACGCAGTATTTT.

The gene calls are TRBV7-9 and TRBJ1-1; D might be TRBD1 (6 bases). CDR1 is SEHNR, CDR2 FQNEAQ, per germline (reference sequence). The CDR3 covers 14 residues. V lost 1 base and J lost 4, with 10 bases in between. Here the CDR3 DNA reads TGTGCCAGCAGCTTAGTCCAGGGGATCACTGAAGCTTTCTTT. Translating it yields CASSLVQGITEAFF.

A remark on this clone: The sample contains more than one DNA sequence encoding this CDR3. The chain employs TRBV27 and TRBJ2-1, with 11 bases that match TRBD2. Germline V lookup: CDR1 MNHEY, CDR2 SMNVEV (reference sequence). The V segment lost 4 bases and the J segment 4 bases; nucleotides outside the gene matches: 3. The CDR3 has 15 residues. The CDR3 DNA reads as TGTGCCAGCAGTTCAGGGACTAGCGGTTACAATGAGCAGTTCTTC. As protein: CASSSGTSGYNEQFF.

The chain joins TRBV13 to TRBJ2-3; D possibly corresponds to TRBD2 (6 bases). Germline V lookup: CDR1 PRHDT, CDR2 FYEKMQ (reference sequence). This CDR3 is built from 14 residues. Trimming cost V 5 bases and J 6 bases, with 15 bases left between them. CDR3 DNA sequence: TGTGCCAGCAGCGCCCCGCCCGGGGGTGATACGCAGTATTTT. It codes for CASSAPPGGDTQYF.

V gene TRBV16 combines with J gene TRBJ2-7, with D possibly called TRBD1 or TRBD2 (6 bases each). The length of the CDR3 is 12 residues. CDR1 is KGHSY and CDR2 is FQNENV in the germline V gene. The germline V and J ends were trimmed by 8 bases and 4 bases, with 12 bases remaining between them. This chain's CDR3 is CASSKGGYEQYF. CDR3 DNA sequence: TGTGCCAGCTCCAAAGGGGGGTACGAGCAGTACTTC.

The rearrangement links TRBV27 to TRBJ2-7; D might be TRBD1 or TRBD2, each matching 5 bases. This CDR3 has 14 amino acids. Germline V CDR1 and CDR2: MNHEY, SMNVEV (reference sequence). Trimming removed 1 base at V and 6 bases at J, with 13 bases between. This CDR3 is CASSLLSLGTEQYF. In DNA, the CDR3 is TGTGCCAGCAGTTTATTGTCCCTGGGGACCGAGCAGTACTTC.

In nucleotides, the CDR3 is TGTGCCAGCAGTTTATGGTCCGGGGGACAGCCCCAGCATTTT. Its protein is CASSLWSGGQPQHF. The chain employs TRBV27 and TRBJ1-5; tentative D call: TRBD1 (5 bases). This CDR3 has 14 amino acids. V was pared by 1 base and J by 7 bases, with 11 bases between. Germline V gene data show CDR1 as MNHEY and CDR2 as SMNVEV (reference sequence).

In this sample, this clone turned up once. This chain uses TRBV5-1 with TRBJ1-2; 10 bases line up with TRBD1. In germline, CDR1 is SGHRS, CDR2 YFSETQ. This CDR3 comprises 18 residues. V was clipped by 4 bases and J by 2 bases; unmatched bases: 14. CDR3 nucleotide sequence: TGCGCCAGCAGCCCGGGACAGGGGCTAACAAACTTGAACTATGGCTACACCTTC. It is translated as CASSPGQGLTNLNYGYTF.

This clone was recorded a few times. The chain recombines TRBV4-1 with TRBJ2-7, with 9 bases aligning to TRBD2. Germline lookup yields CDR1 MGHRA and CDR2 YSYEKL. V was pared by 1 base and J by 4 bases, with 8 bases of the junction left unmatched. The CDR3 totals 16 residues. CDR3 residues: CASSQGGSGSWYEQYF. In DNA form, the CDR3 reads TGCGCCAGCAGCCAAGGGGGTAGCGGGAGCTGGTACGAGCAGTACTTC.

This chain uses TRBV4-1 with TRBJ2-3, with D possibly TRBD2 on 6 matching bases. V gave up 0 bases and J gave up 0 bases, with 10 bases separating them. The CDR3 covers 16 residues. CDR1 MGHRA and CDR2 YSYEKL come from the germline V gene. The CDR3 region has the DNA TGCGCCAGCAGCCAAGATTATAGCGGTAGCACAGATACGCAGTATTTT. It specifies CASSQDYSGSTDTQYF.

This sequence joins TRBV9 and TRBJ2-5, with TRBD1 matching over 8 bases. The J call could be wrong; TRBJ2-7 is a better fit for the DNA end. This CDR3 is built from 15 residues. The germline gives CDR1 SGDLS, CDR2 YYNGEE. CDR3 nucleotide sequence: TGTGCCAGCAGCCCCCCAGGGGGCTCTAGGCTCGAGCAGTACTTC. Amino acid sequence: CASSPPGGSRLEQYF.

CDR3 in amino acids: CASSIAGGADEQYF. The CDR3 DNA is TGTGCCAGTAGTATAGCCGGGGGGGCCGACGAGCAGTACTTC. This chain connects TRBV19 to TRBJ2-7; 8 bases match TRBD2. J gave up 5 bases and V 1 base, and 4 bases lay outside the gene matches. CDR1 is LNHDA, CDR2 SQIVND, per germline (reference sequence). The CDR3 runs to 14 residues.

The rearrangement links TRBV7-9 to TRBJ2-1; 9 nucleotides line up with TRBD2. V gave up 3 bases and J gave up 4 bases; unmatched junction bases: 10. Germline V lookup: CDR1 SEHNR, CDR2 FQNEAQ (reference sequence). There are 17 residues in the CDR3. CDR3 sequence: CASSLGHAGGTYNEQFF. The CDR3 nucleotides read TGTGCCAGCAGCTTGGGTCATGCGGGAGGGACTTACAATGAGCAGTTCTTC.

This rearrangement joins TRBV10-2 to TRBJ2-6; 8 bases map to TRBD2. The trim removed 7 bases at V and 0 bases at J, leaving 8 bases unmatched. Germline V CDR1 and CDR2: WSHSY, SAAADI. This CDR3 region has 17 residues. This CDR3 is CASILLAGPSGANVLTF. The CDR3 nucleotides read TGCGCCAGCATCCTGCTAGCGGGCCCCTCTGGGGCCAACGTCCTGACTTTC.

As concerns this clone: In the same sample, other DNA sequences code for this CDR3. The genes are TRBV11-2 and TRBJ2-2; no clear D gene. The CDR3 totals 12 residues. Trimming stripped 1 base from V and 6 bases from J, with 3 bases between. Per the germline V gene, CDR1 is SGHAT and CDR2 is FQNNGV. CDR3: CASSLGSGELFF. In nucleotides, the CDR3 is TGTGCCAGCAGCTTAGGATCCGGGGAGCTGTTTTTT.

This chain joins TRBV11-1 and TRBJ2-1; D remains ambiguous. The CDR3 is made up of 13 amino acids. Trimming stripped 1 base from V and 4 bases from J, with 5 bases between. Germline CDR1 and CDR2: SGHAT and FQDESV (reference sequence). In nucleotides, the CDR3 is TGTGCCAGCAGCTTAGTAGTTTACAATGAGCAGTTCTTC. Residues: CASSLVVYNEQFF.

The chain carries TRBV27 and TRBJ2-5; TRBD2 might be the D (5 bases). The last part of the DNA fits TRBJ2-7 better; the J call may be wrong. The CDR3 spans 16 residues. Germline-derived CDR1 and CDR2 are MNHEY and SMNVEV (reference sequence). CDR3 sequence: CASSSGRAESLYEQYF. The CDR3, as DNA: TGTGCCAGCAGTTCAGGTCGAGCGGAGTCCCTATACGAGCAGTACTTC.

In regard to this clone: Other DNA sequences in this sample translate to the same CDR3. The rearrangement uses TRBV5-4 and TRBJ2-3; weak D call: TRBD2 (6 bases). Deletions cut 4 bases from V and 4 bases from J, with 10 bases between. CDR3 length equals 13 residues. CDR1 and CDR2 (germline): SGHNT, YYREEE (reference sequence). The CDR3 protein is CASSPGTPDTQYF. CDR3 coding DNA: TGTGCCAGCAGCCCCGGGACTCCAGATACGCAGTATTTT.

The chain combines TRBV29-1 with TRBJ2-2, with D uncertain. Germline CDR1 is SQVTM and CDR2 is ANQGSEA. CDR3 length: 13 amino acids. Trimming pared 6 bases from V and 2 bases from J, leaving 10 bases between. For the CDR3, the DNA is TGCAGCGTCTGGGCAGTCAACACCGGGGAGCTGTTTTTT. Translated: CSVWAVNTGELFF.

V usage is TRBV6-1 and J usage is TRBJ2-7, with TRBD2 matching 7 bases. The CDR3 covers 16 residues. CDR1 and CDR2 from the germline V gene are MNHNS and SASEGT. V was clipped by 1 base and J by 6 bases; unmatched bases: 12. CDR3 in amino acids: CASSEVFGLVGGEQYF. The CDR3 DNA is TGTGCCAGCAGTGAAGTTTTTGGACTAGTAGGAGGCGAGCAGTACTTC.

V gene TRBV9 combines with J gene TRBJ1-2, with D perhaps matching TRBD1 (6 bases). CDR1 and CDR2 (germline): SGDLS, YYNGEE. This CDR3 is 14 amino acids long. The V end was cut by 7 bases, the J end by 4 bases, with 17 bases between. CDR3 region: CASGSHRDTYGYTF. For the CDR3, the DNA is TGTGCCAGCGGGTCACACCGGGACACCTATGGCTACACCTTC.

The V gene is TRBV5-1, the J gene TRBJ2-7; 12 bases line up with TRBD2. CDR3 length: 18 amino acids. Germline CDR1 and CDR2: SGHRS and YFSETQ. Unmatched junction bases numbered 9, after V lost 0 bases and J lost 2 bases. DNA of the CDR3: TGCGCCAGCAGCTTGGCCCCTCAGACTAGCGGGAGAACCTACGAGCAGTACTTC. Amino acids: CASSLAPQTSGRTYEQYF.

CDR3 in amino acids: CASSSTGTDYGYTF. CDR3 sequence (DNA): TGTGCCAGCAGTTCAACCGGGACAGACTATGGCTACACCTTC. V gene TRBV28 combines with J gene TRBJ1-2, with 7 bases fitting TRBD1. The CDR3 loop spans 14 amino acids. The V segment lost 4 bases and the J segment 3 bases; nucleotides outside the gene matches: 5. From germline, CDR1 is MDHEN and CDR2 SYDVKM.

The rearrangement joins TRBV19 to TRBJ1-6; D perhaps matches TRBD1 (5 bases). Trimming left V 4 bases short and J 7 bases short, with 11 bases between. Germline CDR1 reads LNHDA; CDR2 reads SQIVND (reference sequence). The CDR3 loop spans 14 amino acids. DNA for the CDR3: TGTGCCAGTAGTAGGGGGGACGGGAATTCACCCCTCCACTTT. Translating gives CASSRGDGNSPLHF.

In DNA form, the CDR3 reads TGTGCCAGCAGCTTCGCGGGGGGCGGATGGATGGGCACAGATACGCAGTATTTT. Its translation: CASSFAGGGWMGTDTQYF. This sequence joins TRBV5-6 and TRBJ2-3, with 8 nucleotides matching TRBD2. Trimming at V came to 2 bases and at J to 1 base, leaving 12 bases not matched to a gene. This CDR3 spans 18 amino acids. Germline V gene sequence: CDR1 SGHDT, CDR2 YYEEEE.

Worth noting for this clone: One end of the junction does not line up with germline, which may come from a read error. The chain is built from TRBV11-2 and TRBJ2-7; no definite D call. Germline V CDR1 and CDR2: SGHAT, FQNNGV. This CDR3 has 11 amino acids. The DNA of the CDR3 is TGTGCCAGCAGCTTACATGGCCCCGCCCACTTC. Its protein product is CASSLHGPAHF.